This T cell receptor (beta chain) was captured in a study of T cells after yellow fever vaccination. Trimming removed 8 bases at V and 5 bases at J, with 10 bases between. Germline CDR1 reads SGHRS; CDR2 reads YFSETQ. The CDR3 covers 11 residues. This clonotype was counted ten times or more. Broader study findings: At approximately 96% for CD4 and about 91% for CD8, most primary-vaccination clones showed up again after the booster. Researchers noted that a small share of clonotypes showed up in both CD4 and CD8 compartments.

Making TCR cDNA involved 5'RACE template switching, which added UMIs and a universal primer site. TCRdb analysed the 5' RACE reads with MiXCR anew, one entry per CDR3 protein. Among around 31,000 distinct CDR3 sequences listed, roughly a tenth were seen once. This chain links TRBV5-1 with TRBJ2-5; no definite D call. Sequences were derived from PBMCs, either bulk or a sorted T-cell subset (CD4+, CD8+, memory, or dextramer-sorted; not recorded which), sampled more than 14 days after the first yellow fever vaccination. The source of this sequence is a young man who received the YFV17D yellow fever vaccine. The CDR3 DNA sequence: TGCGCCAGGGCCGAGACGGAGACCCAGTACTTC. Residues: CARAETETQYF.